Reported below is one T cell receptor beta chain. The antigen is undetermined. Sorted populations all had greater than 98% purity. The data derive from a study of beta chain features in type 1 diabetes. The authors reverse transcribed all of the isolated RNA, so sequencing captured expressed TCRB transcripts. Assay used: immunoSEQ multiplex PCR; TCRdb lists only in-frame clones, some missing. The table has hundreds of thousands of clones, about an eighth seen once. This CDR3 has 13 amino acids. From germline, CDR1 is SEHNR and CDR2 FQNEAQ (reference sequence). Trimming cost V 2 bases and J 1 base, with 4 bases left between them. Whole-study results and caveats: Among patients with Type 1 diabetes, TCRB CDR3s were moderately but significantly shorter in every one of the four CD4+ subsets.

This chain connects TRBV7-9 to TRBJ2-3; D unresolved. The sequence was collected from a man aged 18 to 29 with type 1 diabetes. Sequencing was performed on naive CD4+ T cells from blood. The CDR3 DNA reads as TGTGCCAGCAGCTTATTCGGCACAGATACGCAGTATTTT. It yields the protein CASSLFGTDTQYF.